This note documents a single T cell receptor (beta chain) sequence. Trimming took off 5 bases at V and 6 bases at J, with 15 bases between the two ends. The germline V gene encodes CDR1 ENHRY and CDR2 SYGVKD. CDR3 length: 14 residues. Here immunoSEQ multiplex PCR was the method, and the copy in TCRdb shows in-frame clones only, minus some. The repertoire holds 70,000 or so clones, roughly 87% seen once, with less than 25% in the top ten. This entry is derived from a study of T cell responses to AZD1222 COVID-19 vaccine. The sample here was peripheral blood, taken on day 0 of AZD1222 vaccination. The chain combines TRBV10-3 with TRBJ2-3, with D tentatively TRBD1 or TRBD2 (7 bases each). This TCR was recovered from an adult in good health. CDR3 DNA: TGTGCCATCAGTCAGGGGGGGGCGGCCGATACGCAGTATTTT. This encodes CAISQGGAADTQYF.